The 3 T cell receptor beta chains reported below all come from one sample, sequenced in a study of CD8 T cells in Susac syndrome. Reverse transcription of roughly 0.45 to 1 ug RNA used random hexamers. TCRdb fed the immunoSEQ multiplex PCR reads into MiXCR, producing one record per CDR3 protein. The sample contains some 200,000 distinct CDR3 sequences, about 94% of which appear only once. The sequenced sample consisted of CD4+ T cells from PBMCs. The receptors shown here come from a human donor with Susac syndrome.

The gene calls are TRBV7-2 and TRBJ1-5; TRBD1 is a possible D gene (5 bases). The CDR3 sequence is 16 residues long. From germline, CDR1 is SGHTA and CDR2 FQGNSA. The V and J ends lost 2 bases and 4 bases respectively, with 15 bases between them. The CDR3 spells CASSLRSTVENQPQHF. CDR3 nucleotide sequence: TGTGCCAGCAGCTTACGATCGACAGTTGAAAATCAGCCCCAGCATTTT.

The chain uses TRBV5-1 and TRBJ1-1; 7 bases agree with TRBD1. The germline V gene has CDR1 SGHRS and CDR2 YFSETQ. CDR3 length: 15 residues. V shed 3 bases, J shed 7 bases, and the junction held 12 bases outside the gene matches. CDR3 nucleotide sequence: TGCGCCAGCAGCTCATACCAGGGGGGGGTAGATGAAGCTTTCTTT. Translating it yields CASSSYQGGVDEAFF. The full variable domain, in which reference TRBV5-1 and TRBJ1-1 provide the parts outside the CDR3, is KAGVTQTPRYLIKTRGQQVTLSCSPISGHRSVSWYQQTPGQGLQFLFEYFSETQRNKGNFPGRFSGRQFSNSRSEMNVSTLELGDSALYLCASSSYQGGVDEAFFGQGTRLTVV.

This rearrangement joins TRBV3-1 to TRBJ1-3, with D tentatively TRBD1 (6 bases). The CDR3 sequence is 14 residues long. Germline CDR1 reads LGHDT; CDR2 reads YNNKEL (reference sequence). Trimming pared 2 bases from V and 4 bases from J, leaving 9 bases between. CDR3 nucleotide sequence: TGTGCCAGCAGCCAACAGGGGTCCGGAAACACCATATATTTT. Its translation is CASSQQGSGNTIYF.